Listed below are T cell receptor beta chains from one sample, sequenced in a study of blood T cell repertoires in COVID-19. Generated by immunoSEQ multiplex PCR, the TCRdb table keeps only in-frame clones and is missing some. There are approximately 390,000 clones in the sample; more than 75% occur only once, and approximately 9.3% lies in the top ten. The sequencing input was PBMCs or T cells enriched from blood (not recorded which). The receptors were gathered from a woman between 45 and 65 years old who had recovered from COVID-19. The conserved cysteine and the conserved F or W are not part of the CDR3 here. The order of the fields is clone size, J gene, V gene, CDR3 protein. Expanded clones are given a class, and other clones once, few, many or no size at all.

clone size: once; J gene: TRBJ2-1; V gene: TRBV9; CDR3 protein: ASSVEVGPTNEQF
clone size: few; J gene: TRBJ1-1; V gene: TRBV5-8; CDR3 protein: ASRRDSGNTEAF
clone size: .; J gene: TRBJ2-5; V gene: TRBV6-5; CDR3 protein: ASSLRAGGPETQY
clone size: .; J gene: TRBJ1-1; V gene: TRBV30; CDR3 protein: AWARGSYTEAF
clone size: .; J gene: TRBJ1-1; V gene: TRBV5-1; CDR3 protein: ASGGSEGPVTEAF
clone size: .; J gene: TRBJ1-5; V gene: TRBV7-8; CDR3 protein: ASSLIPEPSAAQH
clone size: .; J gene: TRBJ1-6; V gene: TRBV7-9; CDR3 protein: ASSFGQLNSPLH
clone size: .; J gene: TRBJ1-2; V gene: TRBV7-2; CDR3 protein: ASSLTTPYYGYT
clone size: few; J gene: TRBJ2-7; V gene: TRBV5-1; CDR3 protein: ASSFSYSSYEQY
clone size: .; J gene: TRBJ1-2; V gene: TRBV28; CDR3 protein: ASSERGRDYGYT
clone size: .; J gene: TRBJ1-6; V gene: TRBV28; CDR3 protein: ASSPKTGASPLH
clone size: .; J gene: TRBJ1-1; V gene: TRBV5-6; CDR3 protein: ASSSTLGGPKTTEAF
clone size: .; J gene: TRBJ2-4; V gene: TRBV4-2; CDR3 protein: ASSQEPLRLAGGPKNIQY
clone size: .; J gene: TRBJ2-7; V gene: TRBV30; CDR3 protein: AWEGTEEGQY
clone size: few; J gene: TRBJ1-6; V gene: TRBV3-1/TRBV3-2; CDR3 protein: ASAAGRVRSPLH
clone size: .; J gene: TRBJ1-4; V gene: TRBV28; CDR3 protein: ASSSGGDSEKLF
clone size: .; J gene: TRBJ2-5; V gene: TRBV20-1; CDR3 protein: SASTSGGLETQY
clone size: .; J gene: TRBJ1-5; V gene: TRBV6-5; CDR3 protein: ATSQGLGNQPQH
clone size: .; J gene: TRBJ2-2; V gene: TRBV24-1; CDR3 protein: ATRGLAGAGELF
clone size: .; J gene: TRBJ2-1; V gene: TRBV3-1/TRBV3-2; CDR3 protein: ASSQDGAGGHEQF
clone size: .; J gene: TRBJ2-2; V gene: TRBV9; CDR3 protein: ASSVLSGGNTGELF
clone size: .; J gene: TRBJ2-3; V gene: TRBV7-2; CDR3 protein: ASSLQRGGHDTQY
clone size: .; J gene: TRBJ1-2; V gene: TRBV5-6; CDR3 protein: ASSLTRDRGYYGYT
clone size: .; J gene: TRBJ1-2; V gene: TRBV27; CDR3 protein: ASSLGSTGGYT
clone size: .; J gene: TRBJ2-2; V gene: TRBV7-2; CDR3 protein: ASRVAGGPTGELF
clone size: .; J gene: TRBJ1-3; V gene: TRBV5-1; CDR3 protein: ASSLSYPGNTIY
clone size: .; J gene: TRBJ1-2; V gene: TRBV29-1; CDR3 protein: SVLTGGGYT
clone size: .; J gene: TRBJ1-6; V gene: TRBV28; CDR3 protein: ASSDRQSSYNSPLH
clone size: .; J gene: TRBJ1-1; V gene: TRBV19; CDR3 protein: ASSARGSTEAF
clone size: .; J gene: TRBJ1-5; V gene: TRBV9; CDR3 protein: ASSVDPDQPQH
clone size: .; J gene: TRBJ1-2; V gene: TRBV28; CDR3 protein: ASSSYHATAGFGYT
clone size: .; J gene: TRBJ2-2; V gene: TRBV2; CDR3 protein: ASTVAGVFNTGELF
clone size: .; J gene: TRBJ1-2; V gene: TRBV29-1; CDR3 protein: SVARQGVNYGYT
clone size: .; J gene: TRBJ2-3; V gene: TRBV19; CDR3 protein: ASSIRGYTDTQY
clone size: .; J gene: TRBJ1-2; V gene: TRBV25-1; CDR3 protein: ASSVATYGYT
clone size: .; J gene: TRBJ1-5; V gene: TRBV6-5; CDR3 protein: ASRVHRVRQPQH
clone size: .; J gene: TRBJ1-2; V gene: TRBV28; CDR3 protein: ASLEGGATYGYT
clone size: .; J gene: TRBJ2-7; V gene: TRBV14; CDR3 protein: ASSQEGSRQRTYEQY
clone size: .; J gene: TRBJ1-1; V gene: TRBV30; CDR3 protein: AWSVRRWGRGMNTEAF
clone size: .; J gene: TRBJ1-2; V gene: TRBV5-4; CDR3 protein: ASSLDGGSGYT
clone size: .; J gene: TRBJ1-2; V gene: TRBV28; CDR3 protein: ASSLSSGASRLGYT
clone size: .; J gene: TRBJ1-3; V gene: TRBV11-2; CDR3 protein: ASSSQGYSGNTIY
clone size: .; J gene: TRBJ1-1; V gene: TRBV27; CDR3 protein: ASSFRTGGTEAF
clone size: .; J gene: TRBJ2-3; V gene: TRBV4-1; CDR3 protein: ASSQQGDTQY
clone size: once; J gene: TRBJ1-3; V gene: TRBV13; CDR3 protein: ASSLGRGGAGNTIY
clone size: once; J gene: TRBJ1-5; V gene: TRBV28; CDR3 protein: ASRYRVHSNQPQH
clone size: .; J gene: TRBJ2-7; V gene: TRBV2; CDR3 protein: ASSDILGQGAFYEQY
clone size: .; J gene: TRBJ1-4; V gene: TRBV7-9; CDR3 protein: ASSPKTNEKLF
clone size: .; J gene: TRBJ1-2; V gene: TRBV28; CDR3 protein: ASSQQGALGYT